Each of the 19 T cell receptor beta chains below was sequenced from the same sample in a study of blood T cell repertoires in COVID-19 (TCRdb year 2020). The receptor library was made with the immunoSEQ multiplex PCR assay. TCRdb's version of the immuneACCESS table is confined to in-frame rearrangements and falls short of the full clone set. An unresolved V gene accounts for under half of the shortfall where checked; the remainder is of unknown origin. This sample lists roughly 70,000 clones; 90% were detected once. The ten largest clonotypes hold 6% to 7.5% of the sample. What was sequenced was peripheral blood. These receptors were taken from a human donor in a cohort sampled during active COVID-19.

The chain recombines TRBV9 with TRBJ2-7; TRBD2 matches at 9 bases. The CDR3 consists of 15 residues. After removal of 5 bases from V and 4 bases from J, the junction contained 10 bases not matched to a gene. Germline V CDR1 and CDR2: SGDLS, YYNGEE. CDR3 sequence reads: CASSLIAGDRYEQYF. The CDR3 DNA sequence: TGTGCCAGCAGTTTAATAGCGGGGGATAGATACGAGCAGTACTTC.

The V gene is TRBV18, the J gene TRBJ1-2; D not resolved. CDR1 is KGHSH and CDR2 is LQKENI in the germline V gene. V was trimmed by 0 bases and J by 4 bases, leaving 3 bases between them. CDR3 length equals 12 residues. The CDR3: CASSPPLYGYTF. CDR3 bases: TGTGCCAGCTCACCACCCCTCTATGGCTACACCTTC.

The rearrangement joins TRBV7-8 to TRBJ2-1, with a possible D match to TRBD1 (5 bases). The CDR3 has 15 residues. The V end was cut by 3 bases, the J end by 5 bases, with 14 bases between. CDR1 is SGHVS, CDR2 FQNEAQ, per germline. The CDR3 here is CASSLVQGTHNEQFF. CDR3 sequence (DNA): TGTGCCAGCAGCTTGGTCCAGGGAACTCACAATGAGCAGTTCTTC.

This clone was counted only a few times. The chain uses TRBV7-9 and TRBJ2-7, with TRBD1 matching over 9 bases. The CDR3 has 14 residues. V was pared by 4 bases and J by 3 bases, with 4 bases of the junction left unmatched. Germline lookup yields CDR1 SEHNR and CDR2 FQNEAQ (reference sequence). CDR3: CASSSGTGLYEQYF. The CDR3 nucleotides are TGTGCCAGCAGCTCCGGGACAGGGCTCTACGAGCAGTACTTC. Complete variable domain (other parts from reference TRBV7-9 and TRBJ2-7): DTGVSQNPRHKITKRGQNVTFRCDPISEHNRLYWYRQTLGQGPEFLTYFQNEAQLEKSRLLSDRFSAERPKGSFSTLEIQRTEQGDSAMYLCASSSGTGLYEQYFGPGTRLTVT.

The chain combines TRBV6-5 with TRBJ2-1, with 9 positions matching TRBD1. Germline V gives CDR1 MNHEY, CDR2 SVGAGI. V was pared by 4 bases and J by 4 bases, with 8 bases of the junction left unmatched. This CDR3 has 16 amino acids. In DNA form, the CDR3 reads TGTGCCAGCAGTTCTCGGACAGGGGTGTTGTACAATGAGCAGTTCTTC. Its protein is CASSSRTGVLYNEQFF.

This clone occurred once. The CDR3 region is CASSSLAGGTTDTQYF. The CDR3, as DNA: TGCGCCAGCAGCTCACTAGCGGGGGGGACCACAGATACGCAGTATTTT. The genes are TRBV5-1 and TRBJ2-3; the match to TRBD2 covers 13 bases. V shed 3 bases and J 2 bases; nucleotides not matched to a gene: 3. CDR1 is SGHRS and CDR2 is YFSETQ in the germline V gene. This CDR3 is 16 amino acids long.

The chain combines TRBV10-3 with TRBJ2-3, with a weak D call TRBD1 (5 bases). V was pared by 11 bases and J by 0 bases, with 15 bases between. Germline V gene sequence: CDR1 ENHRY, CDR2 SYGVKD. The CDR3 runs to 14 residues. CDR3 bases: TGTGCCTCCAGGGAAGCAAAAAGCACAGATACGCAGTATTTT. It yields the protein CASREAKSTDTQYF.

V and J are TRBV10-3 and TRBJ2-3; D is ambiguous. The V and J ends lost 3 bases and 4 bases respectively, with 14 bases between them. Germline V gene data show CDR1 as ENHRY and CDR2 as SYGVKD. This CDR3 contains 15 residues. CDR3 residues: CAISDLVRQADTQYF. The CDR3 DNA is TGTGCCATCAGTGATTTGGTCAGGCAGGCAGATACGCAGTATTTT.

V gene TRBV5-1 combines with J gene TRBJ2-2; 10 nucleotides agree with TRBD2. Trimming cost V 1 base and J 4 bases; bases outside gene matches: 13. Germline V CDR1 and CDR2: SGHRS, YFSETQ. There are 19 residues in the CDR3. The CDR3 DNA reads as TGCGCCAGCAGCTTGCTTACTAGCGGGGCCACAGGGGGCACCGGGGAGCTGTTTTTT. Translation gives CASSLLTSGATGGTGELFF.

The CDR3 loop reads CASSLKRQLTTSTDTQYF. The CDR3 DNA reads as TGTGCCAGCAGCCTGAAACGACAGTTGACAACTAGCACAGATACGCAGTATTTT. J is TRBJ2-3 and V is TRBV11-2; maybe TRBD1 (5 bases). V lost 5 bases and J lost 0, with 21 bases in between. The CDR3 length is 18 residues. From germline, CDR1 is SGHAT and CDR2 FQNNGV.

The J gene is TRBJ2-7, the V gene TRBV9, with 7 bases matching TRBD1. The CDR3 extends over 16 amino acids. The J segment lost 7 bases and the V segment lost 2 bases, leaving 15 bases of the junction unmatched. CDR1 is SGDLS, CDR2 YYNGEE, per germline. The CDR3 loop reads CASSVGAGGRVSEQYF. CDR3 nucleotide sequence: TGTGCCAGCAGCGTCGGGGCAGGGGGAAGAGTTTCAGAGCAGTACTTC.

The chain couples TRBV2 to TRBJ2-1, with D possibly being TRBD1 (5 bases). Germline V CDR1 and CDR2: SNHLY, FYNNEI. The CDR3 extends over 13 amino acids. Trimming removed 10 bases at V and 3 bases at J, with 13 bases between. The CDR3 nucleotides read TGTGCCACCAAGGGGCAGGGCTACAATGAGCAGTTCTTC. Encoded protein: CATKGQGYNEQFF.

The genes are TRBV14 and TRBJ2-3, with 8 bases fitting TRBD2. V trimming: 4 bases; J trimming: 3 bases; junction bases outside the gene matches: 9. This CDR3 has 16 residues. Germline V gene lookup returns CDR1 SGHDN and CDR2 FVKESK. In DNA form, the CDR3 reads TGTGCCAGCAGCCCCTGGACTAGCCCAGCTACAGATACGCAGTATTTT. Its protein product is CASSPWTSPATDTQYF.

The CDR3 bases are TGTGCCAGCAGCCGCGAACTACCTGGGGCCAACGTCCTGACTTTC. Amino acids: CASSRELPGANVLTF. The gene calls are TRBV6-5 and TRBJ2-6; D is unresolved. This CDR3 spans 15 amino acids. V lost 6 bases, J lost 2 bases, and 11 bases lay in between. Germline assignment: CDR1 MNHEY and CDR2 SVGAGI.

This clone was seen a few times. The J gene is TRBJ1-1, the V gene TRBV2, with TRBD1 identical over 7 bases. Per germline, CDR1 SNHLY and CDR2 FYNNEI. This CDR3 region has 15 residues. Trimming removed 7 bases from V and 4 bases from J; junction bases left unmatched: 12. The CDR3 bases are TGTGCCAGCAATGCGCGACAGGGCACGAGCACTGAAGCTTTCTTT. Translating gives CASNARQGTSTEAFF.

The chain joins TRBV5-4 to TRBJ1-1, with 11 bases identical to TRBD1. The V and J ends lost 5 bases and 4 bases, in that order; junction bases with no gene match: 7. CDR1 and CDR2 (germline): SGHNT, YYREEE (reference sequence). CDR3 size: 15 residues. CDR3 in amino acids: CASRSGQGAGTEAFF. The CDR3 DNA reads TGTGCCAGCAGATCTGGACAGGGGGCGGGCACTGAAGCTTTCTTT.

V usage is TRBV28 and J usage is TRBJ1-5, with a weak D call TRBD1 (5 bases). CDR3 length: 14 residues. Per the germline V gene, CDR1 is MDHEN and CDR2 is SYDVKM. Trimming removed 10 bases from V and 6 bases from J, with 19 bases in between. The CDR3: CATFPSGWGQPQHF. CDR3 in DNA: TGTGCCACCTTCCCTTCAGGGTGGGGTCAGCCCCAGCATTTT.

The V call is TRBV7-9, the J call TRBJ1-1, with a possible D match to TRBD1 (6 bases). V was shortened by 1 base and J by 7 bases, with 13 bases between the two germline ends. Per the germline V gene, CDR1 is SEHNR and CDR2 is FQNEAQ (reference sequence). The CDR3 totals 14 residues. The CDR3 spells CASSLGGGLVEAFF. CDR3 sequence (DNA): TGTGCCAGCAGCTTAGGGGGGGGCTTAGTTGAAGCTTTCTTT.

The genes are TRBV5-1 and TRBJ1-6; TRBD1 matches 8 bases. Germline V gives CDR1 SGHRS, CDR2 YFSETQ. The CDR3 spans 15 residues. With V trimmed by 4 bases and J by 8 bases, 8 bases remained unmatched. CDR3: CASSHTGGKDSPLHF. The CDR3 DNA sequence: TGCGCCAGCAGCCATACAGGGGGTAAAGATTCACCCCTCCACTTT.